Given below is one TCR beta chain in context. The antigen is not known. CDR3 size: 16 residues. From germline, CDR1 is KGHSY and CDR2 FQNENV. Trimming took 0 bases from V and 6 from J, leaving 17 bases between them. This specimen comes from a study of a mutant IDH1 vaccine in newly diagnosed glioma. Time point noted: week 47, end of study. All doses held 300 ug of mutant IDH1 20-mer peptide, with topical imiquimod. Donors had new IDH1-mutant astrocytomas of WHO grade 3 or 4 (ATRX-lost). The data were produced by immunoSEQ multiplex PCR, yet TCRdb's version contains in-frame clones alone and is incomplete. The sample carries approximately 84,000 clones, more than 80% recorded once.

This TCR came from a man aged 35 to 55 with glioma. The genes are TRBV16 and TRBJ1-2; D may be TRBD1 (6 bases). Sequences were derived from PBMCs, sampled from a glioma patient whose treatment included an IDH1 peptide vaccine. CDR3 nucleotide sequence: TGTGCCAGCAGCCAATCCTTTGGGGGGGCTCGAGATGGCTACACCTTC. This gives the protein CASSQSFGGARDGYTF. Full variable domain (outside the CDR3, taken from reference TRBV16 and TRBJ1-2): GEEVAQTPKHLVRGEGQKAKLYCAPIKGHSYVFWYQQVLKNEFKFLISFQNENVFDETGMPKERFSAKCLPNSPCSLEIQATKLEDSAVYFCASSQSFGGARDGYTFGSGTRLTVV.